This is a list of T cell receptor beta chains from one sample in a study of T cell responses to AZD1222 COVID-19 vaccine. Generated by immunoSEQ multiplex PCR, the TCRdb table keeps only in-frame clones and is missing some. The sample holds 95,000 to 150,000 clones, 90% seen once. The sample here was peripheral blood, taken on day 0 of AZD1222 vaccination. The receptors here all came from an adult in good health. Both conserved end residues are part of each CDR3. A D gene is named only where the DNA matches it firmly. A clone size is listed for some rows: how often the clone was seen (once, few, many), or a class if it is expanded.

D: NA; size: NA; J: TRBJ2-2; V: TRBV18; CDR3: CASSPRRADTGELFF; DNA: TGTGCCAGCTCACCTCGGAGGGCGGACACCGGGGAGCTGTTTTTT
D: TRBD2; size: many; J: TRBJ2-2; V: TRBV15; CDR3: CATSRTSDTGELFF; DNA: TGTGCCACCAGCAGGACTAGCGACACCGGGGAGCTGTTTTTT
D: NA; size: few; J: TRBJ1-3; V: TRBV7-9; CDR3: CASSLAKTTDSGNTIYF; DNA: TGTGCCAGCAGCTTAGCGAAGACTACAGACTCTGGAAACACCATATATTTT
D: TRBD1; size: once; J: TRBJ1-1; V: TRBV7-8; CDR3: CASSPKIDRGRSTEAFF; DNA: TGTGCCAGCAGCCCGAAGATCGACAGGGGACGTTCCACTGAAGCTTTCTTT
D: TRBD1; size: once; J: TRBJ2-7; V: TRBV15; CDR3: CATSRVGQGTGEQYF; DNA: TGTGCCACCAGCAGAGTGGGACAGGGAACGGGCGAGCAGTACTTC
D: NA; size: NA; J: TRBJ2-1; V: TRBV29-1; CDR3: CSVDSGMSSYNEQFF; DNA: TGCAGCGTTGATTCAGGGATGAGCTCCTACAATGAGCAGTTCTTC
D: NA; size: NA; J: TRBJ2-1; V: TRBV6-6; CDR3: CASSYSGVSYNEQFF; DNA: TGTGCCAGCAGTTATTCAGGGGTTTCCTACAATGAGCAGTTCTTC
D: TRBD1; size: once; J: TRBJ1-5; V: TRBV19; CDR3: CASSGGTGNQPQHF; DNA: TGTGCCAGTAGTGGTGGGACAGGAAATCAGCCCCAGCATTTT
D: NA; size: NA; J: TRBJ1-2; V: TRBV10-3; CDR3: CATGDGLLVYGYTF; DNA: TGTGCCACCGGAGACGGTCTCCTAGTCTATGGCTACACCTTC
D: TRBD1; size: NA; J: TRBJ2-7; V: TRBV7-8; CDR3: CASKGTGGHEQYF; DNA: TGTGCCAGCAAGGGGACAGGGGGGCACGAGCAGTACTTC
D: NA; size: NA; J: TRBJ1-3; V: TRBV6-1; CDR3: CASSDWRQGSGNTIYF; DNA: TGTGCCAGCAGTGATTGGAGGCAGGGTTCTGGAAACACCATATATTTT
D: NA; size: NA; J: TRBJ1-4; V: TRBV7-9; CDR3: CASSLAGDGEKLFF; DNA: TGTGCCAGCAGCTTAGCGGGGGACGGAGAAAAACTGTTTTTT
D: NA; size: NA; J: TRBJ1-5; V: TRBV15; CDR3: CATKRGGWNQPQHF; DNA: TGTGCCACCAAACGGGGCGGTTGGAATCAGCCCCAGCATTTT
D: NA; size: few; J: TRBJ2-3; V: TRBV5-1; CDR3: CASSSGTTSTDTQYF; DNA: TGCGCCAGCAGCTCCGGGACAACTAGCACAGATACGCAGTATTTT
D: TRBD1; size: NA; J: TRBJ1-1; V: TRBV9; CDR3: CASSPTGQPTEAFF; DNA: TGTGCCAGCAGCCCCACGGGACAGCCTACTGAAGCTTTCTTT
D: TRBD2; size: NA; J: TRBJ2-7; V: TRBV5-1; CDR3: CASSRELASTYEQYF; DNA: TGCGCCAGCAGCCGGGAACTAGCGTCGACCTACGAGCAGTACTTC
D: NA; size: NA; J: TRBJ1-2; V: TRBV28; CDR3: CASSGAGGGYGYTF; DNA: TGTGCCAGCAGTGGTGCTGGGGGGGGGTATGGCTACACCTTC
D: NA; size: NA; J: TRBJ1-5; V: TRBV7-3; CDR3: CASSLLGGQPQHF; DNA: TGTGCCAGCAGCTTACTGGGAGGTCAGCCCCAGCATTTT
D: NA; size: NA; J: TRBJ1-6; V: TRBV21-1; CDR3: CASSRGRRVLYNSPLHF; DNA: TGTGCCAGCAGCAGGGGCCGGAGAGTTCTCTATAATTCACCCCTCCACTTT
D: NA; size: NA; J: TRBJ1-5; V: TRBV7-9; CDR3: CASSLDGAWGGQPQHF; DNA: TGTGCCAGCAGCTTAGATGGGGCTTGGGGCGGTCAGCCCCAGCATTTT
D: NA; size: NA; J: TRBJ2-5; V: TRBV5-1; CDR3: CASSPRAGGETQYF; DNA: TGCGCCAGCAGCCCGAGGGCTGGGGGAGAGACCCAGTACTTC
D: NA; size: NA; J: TRBJ2-7; V: TRBV9; CDR3: CASSVADFYEQYF; DNA: TGTGCCAGCAGCGTGGCAGATTTCTACGAGCAGTACTTC
D: NA; size: NA; J: TRBJ2-7; V: TRBV24-1; CDR3: CATSDTREQYF; DNA: TGTGCCACCAGTGATACTCGGGAGCAGTACTTC
D: NA; size: NA; J: TRBJ2-3; V: TRBV27; CDR3: CASSSPPGSFTDTQYF; DNA: TGTGCCAGCAGTTCGCCCCCCGGATCCTTCACAGATACGCAGTATTTT
D: NA; size: few; J: TRBJ1-2; V: TRBV29-1; CDR3: CSVDRGAYGYTF; DNA: TGCAGCGTTGACAGGGGCGCCTATGGCTACACCTTC
D: TRBD2; size: once; J: TRBJ2-7; V: TRBV10-3; CDR3: CAIRTSGYEQYF; DNA: TGTGCCATCAGGACTAGCGGCTACGAGCAGTACTTC
D: NA; size: NA; J: TRBJ1-1; V: TRBV6-1; CDR3: CASSDLWGTEAFF; DNA: TGTGCCAGCAGTGACCTGTGGGGAACTGAAGCTTTCTTT
D: NA; size: NA; J: TRBJ2-7; V: TRBV3-1/TRBV3-2; CDR3: CASSQDPFPAYEQYF; DNA: TGTGCCAGCAGCCAAGACCCCTTCCCCGCTTACGAGCAGTACTTC
D: NA; size: NA; J: TRBJ1-6; V: TRBV9; CDR3: CASSKRTQDNSPLHF; DNA: TGTGCCAGCAGCAAAAGGACCCAAGATAATTCACCCCTCCACTTT
D: NA; size: NA; J: TRBJ1-4; V: TRBV6-6; CDR3: CASNTLGRGDEKLFF; DNA: TGTGCCAGCAATACCCTGGGCAGGGGTGATGAAAAACTGTTTTTT
D: NA; size: NA; J: TRBJ1-5; V: TRBV18; CDR3: CASSKQGGNQPQHF; DNA: TGTGCCAGCTCAAAACAGGGAGGAAATCAGCCCCAGCATTTT
D: TRBD1; size: NA; J: TRBJ2-2; V: TRBV28; CDR3: CASSPRTGANTGELFF; DNA: TGTGCCAGCAGTCCTAGGACAGGGGCAAACACCGGGGAGCTGTTTTTT
D: NA; size: NA; J: TRBJ2-3; V: TRBV29-1; CDR3: CSVAGGTDTQYF; DNA: TGCAGCGTTGCGGGAGGCACAGATACGCAGTATTTT
D: TRBD1; size: NA; J: TRBJ2-1; V: TRBV19; CDR3: CASRDRGYNEQFF; DNA: TGTGCCAGCCGGGACAGGGGTTACAATGAGCAGTTCTTC
D: NA; size: NA; J: TRBJ1-4; V: TRBV30; CDR3: CAWSVGPRELFF; DNA: TGTGCCTGGAGTGTCGGCCCCAGAGAGCTGTTTTTT
D: NA; size: NA; J: TRBJ1-5; V: TRBV29-1; CDR3: CSFLPPGRNQPQHF; DNA: TGCAGCTTCCTCCCCCCTGGACGCAATCAGCCCCAGCATTTT
D: TRBD1; size: once; J: TRBJ1-4; V: TRBV19; CDR3: CASSMVGTATSTNEKLFF; DNA: TGTGCCAGTAGTATGGTAGGGACAGCCACTTCAACTAATGAAAAACTGTTTTTT
D: NA; size: NA; J: TRBJ2-2; V: TRBV5-6; CDR3: CASSLTGTNTGELFF; DNA: TGTGCCAGCAGCTTGACGGGGACGAACACCGGGGAGCTGTTTTTT
D: NA; size: NA; J: TRBJ1-1; V: TRBV7-2; CDR3: CASSLAGGLNTEAFF; DNA: TGTGCCAGCAGCTTAGCGGGAGGGTTGAACACTGAAGCTTTCTTT
D: NA; size: NA; J: TRBJ2-4; V: TRBV29-1; CDR3: CSVEASQGVAKNIQYF; DNA: TGCAGCGTTGAAGCTTCCCAGGGTGTAGCCAAAAACATTCAGTACTTC
D: NA; size: NA; J: TRBJ1-3; V: TRBV2; CDR3: CASSLLGLDSGNTIYF; DNA: TGTGCCAGCAGCTTACTGGGCCTCGACTCTGGAAACACCATATATTTT
D: NA; size: NA; J: TRBJ1-2; V: TRBV21-1; CDR3: CASSEELNGTNYGYTF; DNA: TGTGCCAGCAGCGAGGAGCTCAATGGGACTAACTATGGCTACACCTTC
D: NA; size: NA; J: TRBJ1-3; V: TRBV21-1; CDR3: CASSKRQPGNTIYF; DNA: TGTGCCAGCAGCAAAAGACAGCCTGGAAACACCATATATTTT
D: NA; size: NA; J: TRBJ2-1; V: TRBV7-2; CDR3: CASSLGLGINEQFF; DNA: TGTGCCAGCAGCTTAGGACTGGGGATTAATGAGCAGTTCTTC
D: NA; size: NA; J: TRBJ1-5; V: TRBV6-5; CDR3: CASSYSLGGNQPQHF; DNA: TGTGCCAGCAGTTACTCCTTGGGGGGGAATCAGCCCCAGCATTTT
D: TRBD1; size: NA; J: TRBJ1-6; V: TRBV5-8; CDR3: CASSPGQINSPLHF; DNA: TGTGCCAGCAGCCCGGGACAGATCAATTCACCCCTCCACTTT
D: NA; size: NA; J: TRBJ1-2; V: TRBV4-1; CDR3: CASSQDVYVGYTF; DNA: TGCGCCAGCAGTCAAGATGTGTATGTCGGCTACACCTTC